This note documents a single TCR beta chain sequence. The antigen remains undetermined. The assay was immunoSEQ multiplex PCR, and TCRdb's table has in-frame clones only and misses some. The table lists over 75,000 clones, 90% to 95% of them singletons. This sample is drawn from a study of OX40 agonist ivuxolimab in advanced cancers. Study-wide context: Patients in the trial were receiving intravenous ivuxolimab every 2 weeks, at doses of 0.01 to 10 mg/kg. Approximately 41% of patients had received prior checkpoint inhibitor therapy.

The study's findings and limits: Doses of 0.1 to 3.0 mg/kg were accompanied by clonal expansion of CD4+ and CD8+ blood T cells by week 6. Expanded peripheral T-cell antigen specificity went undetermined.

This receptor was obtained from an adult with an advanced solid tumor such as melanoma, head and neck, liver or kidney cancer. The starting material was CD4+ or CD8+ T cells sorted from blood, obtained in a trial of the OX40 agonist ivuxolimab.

This CDR3 is CASSQDHTGQGNYGYTF. For the CDR3, the DNA is TGCGCCAGCAGCCAAGACCACACCGGACAGGGGAACTATGGCTACACCTTC. The chain carries TRBV4-1 and TRBJ1-2; 9 bases agree with TRBD1. With 0 bases clipped from V and 2 bases from J, the junction kept 7 bases outside the gene matches. Germline V gives CDR1 MGHRA, CDR2 YSYEKL. The CDR3 contains 17 residues.